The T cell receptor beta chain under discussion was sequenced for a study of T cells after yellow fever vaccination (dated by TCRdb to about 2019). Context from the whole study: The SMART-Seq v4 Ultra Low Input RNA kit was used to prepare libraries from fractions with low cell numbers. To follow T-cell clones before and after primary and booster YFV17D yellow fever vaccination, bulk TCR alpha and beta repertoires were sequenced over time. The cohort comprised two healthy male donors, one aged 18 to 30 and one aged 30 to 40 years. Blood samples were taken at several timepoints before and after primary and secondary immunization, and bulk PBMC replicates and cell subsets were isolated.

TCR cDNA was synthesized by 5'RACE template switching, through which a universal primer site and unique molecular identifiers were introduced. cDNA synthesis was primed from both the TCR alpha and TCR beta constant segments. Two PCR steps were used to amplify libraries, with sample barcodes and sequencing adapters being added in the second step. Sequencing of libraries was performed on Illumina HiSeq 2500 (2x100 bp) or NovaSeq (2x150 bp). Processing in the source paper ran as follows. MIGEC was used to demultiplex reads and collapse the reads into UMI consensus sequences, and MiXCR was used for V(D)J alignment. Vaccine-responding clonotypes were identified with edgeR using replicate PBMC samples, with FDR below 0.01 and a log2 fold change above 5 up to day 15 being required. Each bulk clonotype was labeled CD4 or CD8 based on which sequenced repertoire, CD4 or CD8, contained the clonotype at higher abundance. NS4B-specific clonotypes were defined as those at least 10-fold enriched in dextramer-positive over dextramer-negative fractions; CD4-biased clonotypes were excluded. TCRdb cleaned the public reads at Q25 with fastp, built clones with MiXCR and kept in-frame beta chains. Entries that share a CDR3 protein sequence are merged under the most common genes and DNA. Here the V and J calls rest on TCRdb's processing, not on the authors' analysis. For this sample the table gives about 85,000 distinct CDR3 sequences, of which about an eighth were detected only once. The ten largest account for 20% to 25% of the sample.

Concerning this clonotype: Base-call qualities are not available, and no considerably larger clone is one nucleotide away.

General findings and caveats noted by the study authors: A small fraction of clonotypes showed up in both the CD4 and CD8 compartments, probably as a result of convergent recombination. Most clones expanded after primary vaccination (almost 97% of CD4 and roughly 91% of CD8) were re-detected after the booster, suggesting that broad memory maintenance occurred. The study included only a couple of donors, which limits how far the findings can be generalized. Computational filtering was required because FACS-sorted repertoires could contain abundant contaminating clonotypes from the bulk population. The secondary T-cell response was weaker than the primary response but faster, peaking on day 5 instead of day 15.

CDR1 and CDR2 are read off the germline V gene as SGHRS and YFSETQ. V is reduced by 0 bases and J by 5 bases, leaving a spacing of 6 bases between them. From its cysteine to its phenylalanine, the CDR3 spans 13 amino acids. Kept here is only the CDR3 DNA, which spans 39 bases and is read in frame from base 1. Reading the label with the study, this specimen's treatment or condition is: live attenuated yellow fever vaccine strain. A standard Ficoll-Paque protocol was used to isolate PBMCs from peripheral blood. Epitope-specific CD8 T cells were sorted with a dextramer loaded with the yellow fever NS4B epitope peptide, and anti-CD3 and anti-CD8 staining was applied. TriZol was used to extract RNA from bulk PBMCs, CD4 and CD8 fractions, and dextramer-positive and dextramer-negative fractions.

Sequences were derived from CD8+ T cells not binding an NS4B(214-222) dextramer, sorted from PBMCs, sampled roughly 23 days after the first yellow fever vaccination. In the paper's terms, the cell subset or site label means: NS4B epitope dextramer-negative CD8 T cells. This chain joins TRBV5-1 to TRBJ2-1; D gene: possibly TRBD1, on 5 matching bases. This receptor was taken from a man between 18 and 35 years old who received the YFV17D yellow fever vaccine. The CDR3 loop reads CASSLAGHNEQFF. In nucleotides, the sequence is TGCGCCAGCAGCTTGGCAGGGCACAATGAGCAGTTCTTC.